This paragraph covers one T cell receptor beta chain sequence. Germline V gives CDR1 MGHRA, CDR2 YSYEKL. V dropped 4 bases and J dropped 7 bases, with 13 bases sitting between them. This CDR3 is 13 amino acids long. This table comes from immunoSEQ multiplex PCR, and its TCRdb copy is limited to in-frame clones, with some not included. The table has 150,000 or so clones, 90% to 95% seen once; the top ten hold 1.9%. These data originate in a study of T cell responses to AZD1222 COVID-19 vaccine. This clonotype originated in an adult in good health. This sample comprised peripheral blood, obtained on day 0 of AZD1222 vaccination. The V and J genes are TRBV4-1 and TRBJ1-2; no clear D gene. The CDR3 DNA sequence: TGCGCCAGCAGCCCCCCCCGTCCAGGTGGCTACACCTTC. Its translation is CASSPPRPGGYTF.